The 16 T cell receptor beta chains presented below share a single source sample, sequenced in a study of technical replicates of blood from several donors. TCRdb's copy holds only in-frame clones and misses some; the assay was immunoSEQ multiplex PCR. The sample records approximately 87,000 clones, roughly 96% being singletons. Sequencing was done on a sample of T cells isolated from PBMCs. These receptors all stem from a human donor in good health.

The rearrangement joins TRBV6-5 to TRBJ1-1; D unresolved. This CDR3 is 13 amino acids long. The V gene lost 0 bases and the J gene lost 11 bases, with 13 bases spanning the gap. From germline, CDR1 is MNHEY and CDR2 SVGAGI. The CDR3, as DNA: TGTGCCAGCAGTTACTCCCAATACAGTGAGGCTTTCTTT. This codes for CASSYSQYSEAFF.

This chain connects TRBV18 to TRBJ2-2; 7 bases fit TRBD1. The CDR3 length is 15 residues. The trim removed 4 bases at V and 6 bases at J, leaving 8 bases unmatched. CDR1 and CDR2 from the germline V gene are KGHSH and LQKENI. CDR3 DNA sequence: TGTGCCAGCTCACTTCCCGACAGGGTCTCCGGGGAGCTGTTTTTT. Translated, it gives CASSLPDRVSGELFF.

The chain combines TRBV2 with TRBJ2-1; TRBD2 agrees at 9 bases. There are 11 residues in the CDR3. The germline gives CDR1 SNHLY, CDR2 FYNNEI. V dropped 6 bases and J dropped 12; count of bases not matched to a gene: 3. The CDR3: CASRDSGRQFF. The CDR3 DNA sequence: TGTGCCAGCAGGGATAGCGGGAGGCAGTTCTTC.

V and J are TRBV7-9 and TRBJ1-1, with D possibly matching TRBD1 (5 bases). The CDR3 covers 12 residues. The ends were cut back, 3 bases at V and 7 bases at J, with 9 bases in the middle. Germline-derived CDR1 and CDR2 are SEHNR and FQNEAQ (reference sequence). The CDR3 spells CASSFSGVEAFF. The CDR3 DNA follows: TGTGCCAGCAGCTTCTCGGGGGTTGAAGCTTTCTTT.

The V gene is TRBV12-5, the J gene TRBJ1-1; 8 nucleotides agree with TRBD1. The germline V gene has CDR1 LGHNT and CDR2 FRNRAP. The CDR3 has 14 residues. V dropped 4 bases and J dropped 4; count of bases not matched to a gene: 5. The CDR3 here is CASGYRGGITEAFF. DNA of the CDR3: TGTGCTAGTGGTTACAGGGGGGGAATCACTGAAGCTTTCTTT.

The V gene is TRBV29-1, the J gene TRBJ2-3, with a tentative D call TRBD2 (6 bases). CDR3 length equals 12 residues. The germline V gene encodes CDR1 SQVTM and CDR2 ANQGSEA. Trimming removed 3 bases from V and 2 bases from J, with 6 bases in between. The CDR3 nucleotides are TGCAGCGTTGAGCGGGACACAGATACGCAGTATTTT. This codes for CSVERDTDTQYF.

The chain recombines TRBV25-1 with TRBJ2-5; perhaps TRBD1 as D (6 bases). Germline V gene data show CDR1 as MGHDK and CDR2 as SYGVNS. The CDR3 runs 12 residues. The germline V and J ends were trimmed by 8 bases and 5 bases, with 12 bases remaining between them. This CDR3 reads CASQGFWETQYF. The CDR3 DNA reads TGTGCCAGCCAGGGGTTCTGGGAGACCCAGTACTTC.

The chain combines TRBV9 with TRBJ2-6; the match to TRBD1 covers 7 bases. V shed 1 base and J 10 bases; nucleotides not matched to a gene: 5. Germline V gene lookup returns CDR1 SGDLS and CDR2 YYNGEE. The CDR3 sequence is 14 residues long. DNA of the CDR3: TGTGCCAGCAGCGTATCCGGGACAGTAAACGTCCTGACTTTC. This codes for CASSVSGTVNVLTF.

Here the CDR3 reads CASSHGHPEQFF. CDR3 coding DNA: TGTGCCAGCAGCCATGGACACCCCGAGCAGTTCTTC. V is TRBV7-9 and J is TRBJ2-1; TRBD1 might be the D (5 bases). The CDR3 has 12 residues. The germline CDR1 and CDR2 sequences are SEHNR and FQNEAQ (reference sequence). Trimming stripped 5 bases from V and 10 bases from J, with 12 bases between.

This rearrangement joins TRBV2 to TRBJ2-3; D perhaps matches TRBD2 (6 bases). The germline V and J ends were trimmed by 8 bases and 2 bases, with 17 bases remaining between them. Germline assignment: CDR1 SNHLY and CDR2 FYNNEI. The CDR3 length is 15 residues. The CDR3 nucleotides read TGTGCCAGCGCCCGTGGGGACTCAGACACAGATACGCAGTATTTT. It encodes CASARGDSDTDTQYF.

The chain uses TRBV7-2 and TRBJ2-7, with TRBD2 matching over 12 bases. The CDR3 runs to 18 residues. Germline V gene lookup returns CDR1 SGHTA and CDR2 FQGNSA. The trim removed 5 bases at V and 0 bases at J, leaving 11 bases unmatched. This CDR3 is CASSLDGTSGLRSYEQYF. The CDR3 DNA is TGTGCCAGCAGCCTAGATGGGACTAGCGGGCTGCGCTCCTACGAGCAGTACTTC.

The rearrangement links TRBV27 to TRBJ2-7; D possibly corresponds to TRBD1 (5 bases). The CDR3 totals 15 residues. Deletions cut 3 bases from V and 1 base from J, with 13 bases between. CDR1 is MNHEY, CDR2 SMNVEV, per germline (reference sequence). In nucleotides, the CDR3 is TGTGCCAGCAGTTTTTTTGACAGATATTCCTACGAGCAGTACTTC. Protein: CASSFFDRYSYEQYF.

The chain links TRBV10-3 to TRBJ2-3, with D possibly matching TRBD2 (6 bases). The CDR3 extends over 14 amino acids. Trimming cost V 3 bases and J 5 bases, with 12 bases left between them. The germline V gene encodes CDR1 ENHRY and CDR2 SYGVKD. CDR3 amino acids: CAISDLGGQDTQYF. The CDR3 DNA reads as TGTGCCATCAGTGATTTGGGAGGTCAAGATACGCAGTATTTT.

The chain combines TRBV28 with TRBJ1-2; D remains ambiguous. The CDR3 has 14 amino acids. The V gene's germline CDR1 is MDHEN and CDR2 SYDVKM. V was shortened by 3 bases and J by 4 bases, with 12 bases between the two germline ends. The CDR3 DNA is TGTGCCAGCAGTTTTTTAGGAGGGTTCTATGGCTACACCTTC. It translates to CASSFLGGFYGYTF.

This clone came up once. The chain links TRBV2 to TRBJ2-7; possibly TRBD2 for D (5 bases). Trimming removed 2 bases at V and 1 base at J, with 9 bases between. Germline assignment: CDR1 SNHLY and CDR2 FYNNEI. The CDR3 consists of 14 residues. The CDR3 loop reads CASSEPGGSYEQYF. The CDR3 DNA sequence: TGTGCCAGCAGTGAACCAGGAGGTTCCTACGAGCAGTACTTC.

This clone appeared once. The V and J genes are TRBV5-1 and TRBJ1-1; TRBD1 matches 9 bases. This CDR3 region has 14 residues. Germline trimming cut 0 bases from V and 8 bases from J; bases unmatched to any gene: 5. CDR1 and CDR2 from the germline V gene are SGHRS and YFSETQ. The CDR3 is CASSLVGQGREAFF. Written as DNA, the CDR3 is TGCGCCAGCAGCTTGGTAGGACAGGGGAGGGAAGCTTTCTTT.